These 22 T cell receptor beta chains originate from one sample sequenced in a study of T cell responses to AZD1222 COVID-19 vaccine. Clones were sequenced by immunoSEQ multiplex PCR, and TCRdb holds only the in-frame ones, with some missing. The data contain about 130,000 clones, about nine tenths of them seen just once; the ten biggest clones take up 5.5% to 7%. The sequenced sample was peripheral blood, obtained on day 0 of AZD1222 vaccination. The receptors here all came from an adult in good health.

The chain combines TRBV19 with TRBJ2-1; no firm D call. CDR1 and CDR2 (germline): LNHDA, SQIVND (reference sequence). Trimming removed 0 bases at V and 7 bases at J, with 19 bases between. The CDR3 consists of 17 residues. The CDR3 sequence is CASSIDRSISRMNEQFF. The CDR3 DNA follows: TGTGCCAGTAGTATAGATCGAAGTATATCTAGGATGAATGAGCAGTTCTTC. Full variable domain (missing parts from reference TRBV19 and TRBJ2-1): DGGITQSPKYLFRKEGQNVTLSCEQNLNHDAMYWYRQDPGQGLRLIYYSQIVNDFQKGDIAEGYSVSREKKESFPLTVTSAQKNPTAFYLCASSIDRSISRMNEQFFGPGTRLTVL.

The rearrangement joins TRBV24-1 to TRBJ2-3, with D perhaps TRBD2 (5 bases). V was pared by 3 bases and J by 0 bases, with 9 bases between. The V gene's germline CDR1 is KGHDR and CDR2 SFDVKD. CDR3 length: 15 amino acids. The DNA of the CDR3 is TGTGCCACCAGTGATGCCAGGACTAGCACAGATACGCAGTATTTT. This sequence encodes CATSDARTSTDTQYF.

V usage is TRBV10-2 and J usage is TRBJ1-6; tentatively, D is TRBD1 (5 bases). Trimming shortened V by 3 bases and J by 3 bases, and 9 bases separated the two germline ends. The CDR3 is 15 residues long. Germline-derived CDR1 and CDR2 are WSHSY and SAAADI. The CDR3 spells CASSDPGRYNSPLHF. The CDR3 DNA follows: TGCGCCAGCAGTGACCCGGGACGCTATAATTCACCCCTCCACTTT.

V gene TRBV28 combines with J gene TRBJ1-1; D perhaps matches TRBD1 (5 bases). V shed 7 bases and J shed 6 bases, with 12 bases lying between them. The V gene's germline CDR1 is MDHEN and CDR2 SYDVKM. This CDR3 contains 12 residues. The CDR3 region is CASTGSPAEAFF. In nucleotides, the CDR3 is TGTGCCAGCACAGGGTCCCCGGCTGAAGCTTTCTTT.

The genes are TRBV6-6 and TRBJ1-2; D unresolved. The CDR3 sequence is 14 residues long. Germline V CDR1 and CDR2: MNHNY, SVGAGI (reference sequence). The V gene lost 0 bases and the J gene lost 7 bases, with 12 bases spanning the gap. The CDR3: CASSYSAGFTGYTF. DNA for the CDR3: TGTGCCAGCAGTTACTCGGCTGGGTTCACTGGCTACACCTTC.

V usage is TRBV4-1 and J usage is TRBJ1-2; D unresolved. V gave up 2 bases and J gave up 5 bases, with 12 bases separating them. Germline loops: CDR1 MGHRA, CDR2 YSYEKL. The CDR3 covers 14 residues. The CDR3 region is CASSQPTRLYGYTF. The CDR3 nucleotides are TGCGCCAGCAGCCAACCGACGCGACTTTATGGCTACACCTTC.

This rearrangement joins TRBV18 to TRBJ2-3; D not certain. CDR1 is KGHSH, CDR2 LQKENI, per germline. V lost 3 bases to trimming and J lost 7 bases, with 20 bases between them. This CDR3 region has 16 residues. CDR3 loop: CASSPKQPSEVNTQYF. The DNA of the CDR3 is TGTGCCAGCTCACCCAAACAGCCCTCCGAAGTGAATACGCAGTATTTT.

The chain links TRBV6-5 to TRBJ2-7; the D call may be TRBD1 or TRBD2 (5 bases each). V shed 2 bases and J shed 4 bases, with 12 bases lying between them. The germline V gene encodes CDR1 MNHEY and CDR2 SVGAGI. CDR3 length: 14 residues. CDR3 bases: TGTGCCAGCAGTTACGAGGGGTCGGGGTACGAGCAGTACTTC. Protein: CASSYEGSGYEQYF.

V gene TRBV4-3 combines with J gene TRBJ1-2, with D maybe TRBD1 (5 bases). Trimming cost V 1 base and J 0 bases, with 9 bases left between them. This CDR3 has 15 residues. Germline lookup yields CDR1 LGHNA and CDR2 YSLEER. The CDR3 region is CASSQGYRTNYGYTF. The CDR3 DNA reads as TGCGCCAGCAGCCAAGGCTACAGGACTAACTATGGCTACACCTTC.

The CDR3 spells CASSPMQATNEKLFF. Here the CDR3 DNA reads TGTGCCAGCTCACCAATGCAGGCAACTAATGAAAAACTGTTTTTT. This chain joins TRBV18 and TRBJ1-4; D not resolved. The germline gives CDR1 KGHSH, CDR2 LQKENI. V was shortened by 2 bases and J by 0 bases, with 7 bases between the two germline ends. The CDR3 has 15 amino acids.

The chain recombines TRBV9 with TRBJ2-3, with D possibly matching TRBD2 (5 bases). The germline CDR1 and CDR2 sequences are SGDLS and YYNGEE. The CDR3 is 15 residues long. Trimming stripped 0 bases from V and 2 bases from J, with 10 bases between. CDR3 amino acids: CASSVATSPTDTQYF. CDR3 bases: TGTGCCAGCAGCGTAGCTACTAGTCCCACAGATACGCAGTATTTT.

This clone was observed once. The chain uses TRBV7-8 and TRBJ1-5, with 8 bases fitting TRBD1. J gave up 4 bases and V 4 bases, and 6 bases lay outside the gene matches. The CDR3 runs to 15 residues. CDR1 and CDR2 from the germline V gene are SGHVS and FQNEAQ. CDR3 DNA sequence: TGTGCCAGCAGCTCCGCAGGGGGCGGAAATCAGCCCCAGCATTTT. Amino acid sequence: CASSSAGGGNQPQHF.

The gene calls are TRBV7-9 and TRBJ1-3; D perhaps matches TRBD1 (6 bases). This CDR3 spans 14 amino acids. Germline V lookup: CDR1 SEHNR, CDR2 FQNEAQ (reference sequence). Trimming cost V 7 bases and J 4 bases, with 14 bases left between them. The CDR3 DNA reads TGTGCCAGCACCTCGGGGGGCTCCGGAAACACCATATATTTT. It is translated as CASTSGGSGNTIYF.

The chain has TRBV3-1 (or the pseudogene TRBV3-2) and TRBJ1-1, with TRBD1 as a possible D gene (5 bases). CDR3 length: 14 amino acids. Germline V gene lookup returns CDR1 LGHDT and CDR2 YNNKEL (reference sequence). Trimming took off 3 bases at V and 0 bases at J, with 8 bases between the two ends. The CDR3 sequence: CASSHGTLNTEAFF. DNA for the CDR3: TGTGCCAGCAGCCACGGGACCCTGAACACTGAAGCTTTCTTT.

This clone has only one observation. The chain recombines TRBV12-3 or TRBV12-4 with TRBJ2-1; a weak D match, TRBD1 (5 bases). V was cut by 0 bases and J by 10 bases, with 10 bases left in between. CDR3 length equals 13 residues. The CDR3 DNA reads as TGTGCCAGCAGTTTAGCCATGGACACCGAGCAGTTCTTC. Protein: CASSLAMDTEQFF.

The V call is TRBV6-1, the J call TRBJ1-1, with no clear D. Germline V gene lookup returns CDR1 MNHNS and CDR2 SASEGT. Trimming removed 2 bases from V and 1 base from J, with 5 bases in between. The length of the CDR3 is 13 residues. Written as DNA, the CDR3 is TGTGCCAGCAGTGAATCGGCGAACACTGAAGCTTTCTTT. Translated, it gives CASSESANTEAFF.

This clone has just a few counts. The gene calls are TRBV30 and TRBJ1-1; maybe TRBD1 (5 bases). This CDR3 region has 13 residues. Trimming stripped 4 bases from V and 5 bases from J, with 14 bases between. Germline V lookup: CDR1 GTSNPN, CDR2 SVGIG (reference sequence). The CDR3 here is CAWTNGGGTEAFF. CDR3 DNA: TGTGCCTGGACCAATGGGGGAGGAACTGAAGCTTTCTTT.

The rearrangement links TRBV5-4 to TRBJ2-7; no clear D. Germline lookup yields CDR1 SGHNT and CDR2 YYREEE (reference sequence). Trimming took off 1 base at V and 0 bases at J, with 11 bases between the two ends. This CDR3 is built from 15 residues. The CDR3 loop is CASSLHGASSYEQYF. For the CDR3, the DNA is TGTGCCAGCAGCTTGCACGGCGCCTCCTCCTACGAGCAGTACTTC.

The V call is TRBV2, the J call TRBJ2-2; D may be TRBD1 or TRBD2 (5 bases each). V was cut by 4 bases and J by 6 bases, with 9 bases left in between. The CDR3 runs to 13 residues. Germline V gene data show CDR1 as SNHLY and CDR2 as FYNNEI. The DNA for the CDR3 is TGTGCCAGCAGTGGGGGGACCTCCGGGGAGCTGTTTTTT. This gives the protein CASSGGTSGELFF.

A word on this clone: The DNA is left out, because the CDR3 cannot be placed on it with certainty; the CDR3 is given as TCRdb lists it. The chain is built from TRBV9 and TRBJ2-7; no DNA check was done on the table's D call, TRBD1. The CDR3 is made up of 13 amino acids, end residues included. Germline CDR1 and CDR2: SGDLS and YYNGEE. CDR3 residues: CASSVGTGTPLYF.

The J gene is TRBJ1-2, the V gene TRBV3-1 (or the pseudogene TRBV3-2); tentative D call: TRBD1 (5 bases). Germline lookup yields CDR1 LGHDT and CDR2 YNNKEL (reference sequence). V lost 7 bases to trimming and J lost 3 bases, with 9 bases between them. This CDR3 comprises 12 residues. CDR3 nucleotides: TGTGCCAGCAAAGGGACCTACTATGGCTACACCTTC. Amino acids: CASKGTYYGYTF.

The CDR3 region is CASSPQPGLYGYTF. DNA of the CDR3: TGTGCCAGCAGCCCCCAGCCGGGTCTTTATGGCTACACCTTC. The chain recombines TRBV3-1 (or the pseudogene TRBV3-2) with TRBJ1-2; D is unresolved. This CDR3 is built from 14 residues. With 4 bases removed from V and 5 bases from J, the gap between germline ends came to 14 bases. Germline assignment: CDR1 LGHDT and CDR2 YNNKEL (reference sequence).